In this sample, the clone carrying this TCR beta chain turned up a few times. These data originate in a study of blood T cells in healthy people across ages. Then a second PCR, running about 6 to 12 cycles, was carried out with a sample-barcoded 5' primer and a J-beta primer mix. Using its own MiXCR run on the 5' RACE reads, TCRdb lists one record per CDR3 protein. The table lists approximately 960,000 distinct CDR3 sequences, 25% to 30% of them singletons. It was roughly 10 milliliters of peripheral blood that were drawn from each donor. Isolating PBMCs gave at least 6 million of these cells per sample. Germline values: CDR1 ENHRY, CDR2 SYGVKD. Trimming took 3 bases from V and 4 from J, leaving 9 bases between them. CDR3 length: 13 amino acids. These same data were also listed under a study on T cells of mothers and their children. In that study: At a rate of around 1.4 ug per 15 ul, cDNA synthesis received all of the extracted RNA. There were no persistent microchimeric T cell clones detected.

The sequence came from a woman aged 40 to 49 in good health. This chain uses TRBV10-3 with TRBJ2-5; no clear D. Sequencing used blood. CDR3 residues: CAISDHKGETQYF. The CDR3 bases are TGTGCCATCAGTGACCATAAGGGAGAGACCCAGTACTTC.